These 25 T cell receptor beta chains share one sample of origin, sequenced in a study of T cell repertoires in cytomegalovirus infection. From the reads, TCRdb called clonotypes with MiXCR, one entry per CDR3 protein. The sample consists of 480,000 or so distinct CDR3 sequences, over 9% of them appearing once. The sequencing sample was made of PBMCs. The receptors here all came from a human donor in good health (CMV status not recorded). Some clones in this sample may be carry-over from other donors' samples.

The gene calls are TRBV12-3 or TRBV12-4 and TRBJ1-3, with 7 bases fitting TRBD1. J was trimmed by 5 bases and V by 2 bases; bases with no gene match: 3. This CDR3 has 14 amino acids. CDR3 sequence: CASSLMDRRNTIYF. The CDR3 DNA is TGTGCCAGCAGTTTAATGGACAGGAGAAACACCATATATTTT.

The sample holds many counts of this clonotype. V gene TRBV6-6 combines with J gene TRBJ2-5; 9 bases line up with TRBD2. Trimming at V came to 6 bases and at J to 4 bases, leaving 15 bases not matched to a gene. CDR3 size: 17 residues. Looked up from germline, CDR1 is MNHNY and CDR2 is SVGAGI (reference sequence). The CDR3 nucleotides read TGTGCCAGCAGCCCCGCGGGGGTTAGCGGGAGTCGAGAGACCCAGTACTTC. Its translation: CASSPAGVSGSRETQYF.

Only a few counts were recorded for this clonotype. CDR3 in amino acids: CASSLVSGYEQYF. Here the CDR3 DNA reads TGTGCCAGCAGCTTGGTCTCTGGGTACGAGCAGTACTTC. The V and J genes are TRBV5-4 and TRBJ2-7; no firm D call. This CDR3 spans 13 amino acids. Germline V gives CDR1 SGHNT, CDR2 YYREEE (reference sequence). Trimming shortened V by 0 bases and J by 4 bases, and 8 bases separated the two germline ends.

The V call is TRBV12-3 or TRBV12-4, the J call TRBJ2-5; maybe TRBD1 (5 bases). V lost 7 bases and J lost 5, with 11 bases in between. The CDR3 covers 12 residues. CDR3 sequence (DNA): TGTGCCAGCACCAGGGTGAGGGAGACCCAGTACTTC. It translates to CASTRVRETQYF.

This clonotype was detected many times. The chain links TRBV28 to TRBJ2-7, with 12 bases fitting TRBD2. V gave up 4 bases and J gave up 4 bases; unmatched junction bases: 8. The germline CDR1 and CDR2 sequences are MDHEN and SYDVKM. The CDR3 extends over 16 amino acids. CDR3 residues: CASSSPRTSGMYEQYF. The CDR3 region has the DNA TGTGCCAGCAGTTCTCCTAGGACTAGCGGGATGTACGAGCAGTACTTC.

This clonotype was recorded many times. The chain joins TRBV11-2 to TRBJ2-1; 9 positions agree with TRBD2. After removal of 5 bases from V and 6 bases from J, the junction contained 8 bases not matched to a gene. Germline-derived CDR1 and CDR2 are SGHAT and FQNNGV. There are 15 residues in the CDR3. CDR3 sequence: CASSRIAGVGNEQFF. As DNA, the CDR3 is TGTGCCAGCAGCCGGATAGCGGGAGTTGGCAATGAGCAGTTCTTC.

This clonotype has just a few counts. The chain has TRBV2 and TRBJ2-2, with TRBD1 matching over 9 bases. Trimming removed 6 bases from V and 2 bases from J; junction bases left unmatched: 7. This CDR3 has 16 amino acids. Germline V gene data show CDR1 as SNHLY and CDR2 as FYNNEI. For the CDR3, the DNA is TGTGCCAGCAGCGTGGACAGGGGAACAAACACCGGGGAGCTGTTTTTT. Translating it yields CASSVDRGTNTGELFF.

This clonotype was observed at least ten times. The genes are TRBV12-3 or TRBV12-4 and TRBJ1-6; D ambiguous. This CDR3 has 14 amino acids. Trimming cost V 4 bases and J 7 bases, with 11 bases left between them. CDR3 DNA: TGTGCCAGCAGTTCGACCGGGTCCAATTCACCCCTCCACTTT. Translation gives CASSSTGSNSPLHF.

This clonotype was picked up many times. J is TRBJ1-1 and V is TRBV7-8; D is unclear. Trimming removed 1 base at V and 7 bases at J, with 10 bases between. The CDR3 is 13 residues long. The V gene's germline CDR1 is SGHVS and CDR2 FQNEAQ. CDR3 DNA: TGTGCCAGCAGCTTAGGAAAGGGCCGTGAAGCTTTCTTT. Amino acids: CASSLGKGREAFF.

At least ten counts were recorded for this clonotype. The chain combines TRBV4-2 with TRBJ2-1; D gene ambiguous. Germline-derived CDR1 and CDR2 are LGHNA and YNFKEQ. Trimming took off 0 bases at V and 4 bases at J, with 13 bases between the two ends. The CDR3 totals 16 residues. As DNA, the CDR3 is TGTGCCAGCAGCCAAGAAGGTCCCCCTTTGTACAATGAGCAGTTCTTC. This gives the protein CASSQEGPPLYNEQFF.

This clonotype has a count of ten or more. The J gene is TRBJ2-2, the V gene TRBV7-8; 9 bases are shared with TRBD2. V was clipped by 5 bases and J by 5 bases; unmatched bases: 6. This CDR3 region has 15 residues. Germline CDR1 and CDR2: SGHVS and FQNEAQ. Here the CDR3 DNA reads TGTGCCAGCAGCACCGTAGCGGGAGTAACCGGGGAGCTGTTTTTT. Its protein is CASSTVAGVTGELFF.

The table lists this clonotype with many counts. CDR3 amino acids: CASSARHPDSGNTIYF. The CDR3 region has the DNA TGTGCCAGCAGCGCTCGACACCCCGACTCAGGAAACACCATATATTTT. This chain links TRBV7-9 with TRBJ1-3, with unresolved D. The CDR3 is 16 amino acids. In germline, CDR1 is SEHNR, CDR2 FQNEAQ (reference sequence). V gave up 5 bases and J gave up 4 bases, with 18 bases separating them.

This clonotype was observed a few times. This sequence joins TRBV11-2 and TRBJ2-7; D gene uncertain. Germline lookup yields CDR1 SGHAT and CDR2 FQNNGV. Trimming left V 5 bases short and J 2 bases short, with 10 bases between. CDR3 length: 13 amino acids. The CDR3 DNA follows: TGTGCCAGCAGCCCAACACGGACCTACGAGCAGTACTTC. As protein: CASSPTRTYEQYF.

At least ten counts were recorded for this clonotype. The gene calls are TRBV25-1 and TRBJ1-6; possibly TRBD1 for D (5 bases). The germline V gene encodes CDR1 MGHDK and CDR2 SYGVNS. V was trimmed by 2 bases and J by 7 bases, leaving 12 bases between them. The CDR3 consists of 15 residues. CDR3 DNA sequence: TGTGCCAGCAGTGAACGGGGCAGGCCGAATTCACCCCTCCACTTT. Translated, it gives CASSERGRPNSPLHF.

A few counts support this clonotype. The rearrangement links TRBV5-1 to TRBJ1-1; possibly TRBD1 for D (5 bases). There are 16 residues in the CDR3. The germline CDR1 and CDR2 sequences are SGHRS and YFSETQ. The V gene lost 5 bases and the J gene lost 1 base, with 18 bases spanning the gap. The CDR3 reads CASRETAQGENTEAFF. CDR3 nucleotides: TGCGCCAGCAGAGAAACGGCCCAGGGAGAGAACACTGAAGCTTTCTTT.

This clonotype was seen ten or more times. This sequence joins TRBV15 and TRBJ2-5; D remains ambiguous. V lost 1 base and J 1 base, leaving 7 bases between the germline ends. The CDR3 consists of 14 residues. In germline, CDR1 is LNHNV, CDR2 YYDKDF (reference sequence). The DNA of the CDR3 is TGTGCCACCAGCAGAGTAGAAATCCAAGAGACCCAGTACTTC. It specifies CATSRVEIQETQYF.

This clonotype was counted at least ten times. The chain is built from TRBV27 and TRBJ2-1; D is undetermined. Germline CDR1 reads MNHEY; CDR2 reads SMNVEV (reference sequence). V gave up 2 bases and J gave up 3 bases, with 20 bases separating them. The CDR3 runs to 18 residues. CDR3 bases: TGTGCCAGCAGTTTACGCCGGCGATGGCTCGACGGCTACAATGAGCAGTTCTTC. Its translation is CASSLRRRWLDGYNEQFF.

This clonotype was detected a few times. The gene calls are TRBV19 and TRBJ1-1; TRBD1 aligns across 7 bases. Trimming took 4 bases from V and 3 from J; bases not matched to a gene: 2. The CDR3 runs 13 residues. The germline V gene has CDR1 LNHDA and CDR2 SQIVND (reference sequence). CDR3 protein: CASSKGAYTEAFF. The CDR3 DNA reads as TGTGCCAGTAGTAAGGGGGCCTACACTGAAGCTTTCTTT. Full variable domain (outside the CDR3, taken from reference TRBV19 and TRBJ1-1): DGGITQSPKYLFRKEGQNVTLSCEQNLNHDAMYWYRQDPGQGLRLIYYSQIVNDFQKGDIAEGYSVSREKKESFPLTVTSAQKNPTAFYLCASSKGAYTEAFFGQGTRLTVV.

This clonotype came up many times. The rearrangement joins TRBV28 to TRBJ2-7, with D possibly being TRBD1 (5 bases). CDR3 length: 13 residues. Germline CDR1 and CDR2: MDHEN and SYDVKM. Between the trimmed V and J ends, which lost 7 bases and 1 base, there was a span of 11 bases. CDR3 bases: TGTGCCAGCATCGAGACAGATTCCTACGAGCAGTACTTC. Translated, it gives CASIETDSYEQYF.

The V and J genes are TRBV29-1 and TRBJ1-1; 7 bases align to TRBD1. In germline, CDR1 is SQVTM, CDR2 ANQGSEA. The CDR3 length is 16 residues. The V and J ends lost 5 bases and 4 bases, in that order; junction bases with no gene match: 16. CDR3: CSVMEGAGLTSTEAFF. The CDR3 DNA reads as TGCAGCGTTATGGAGGGGGCAGGGCTAACCTCCACTGAAGCTTTCTTT.

The J gene is TRBJ1-1, the V gene TRBV7-9; D gene ambiguous. Deletions cut 7 bases from V and 5 bases from J, with 14 bases between. In germline, CDR1 is SEHNR, CDR2 FQNEAQ (reference sequence). The CDR3 has 13 residues. CDR3 loop: CASTPRVATEAFF. The CDR3 nucleotides read TGTGCCAGCACTCCCCGGGTGGCAACTGAAGCTTTCTTT.

In its sample, this clonotype was seen many times. The CDR3 protein is CATSDSFRGRKDQPQHF. The DNA of the CDR3 is TGTGCCACCAGTGATTCCTTTAGGGGGCGTAAGGACCAGCCCCAGCATTTT. This rearrangement joins TRBV24-1 to TRBJ1-5, with 7 positions matching TRBD1. Trimming cost V 2 bases and J 7 bases; bases outside gene matches: 13. The CDR3 spans 17 residues. Germline V CDR1 and CDR2: KGHDR, SFDVKD.

In its sample, this clonotype was seen a few times. The chain uses TRBV20-1 and TRBJ2-7; TRBD1 aligns across 7 bases. The CDR3 is 17 amino acids. Trimming removed 0 bases from V and 5 bases from J; junction bases left unmatched: 16. Germline CDR1 and CDR2: DFQATT and SNEGSKA (reference sequence). The CDR3 region has the DNA TGCAGTGCTAGAGATCGAATTGGGCAGGGGGTGAGGAACGAGCAGTACTTC. Residues: CSARDRIGQGVRNEQYF.

This clonotype has at least ten counts. V gene TRBV7-9 combines with J gene TRBJ2-2; D is perhaps TRBD2 (6 bases). CDR1 and CDR2 (germline): SEHNR, FQNEAQ (reference sequence). Trimming left V 1 base short and J 5 bases short, with 11 bases between. The CDR3 loop spans 15 amino acids. The CDR3, as DNA: TGTGCCAGCAGCTTAGGAGGAGGAGGGACCGGGGAGCTGTTTTTT. It encodes CASSLGGGGTGELFF.

This clonotype was seen ten or more times. This rearrangement joins TRBV14 to TRBJ2-3; D is perhaps TRBD2 (5 bases). The germline V and J ends were trimmed by 3 bases and 2 bases, with 21 bases remaining between them. The V gene's germline CDR1 is SGHDN and CDR2 FVKESK. This CDR3 is 18 amino acids long. The CDR3 DNA is TGTGCCAGCAGCCAGATGACCACTAGGATGACGATCACAGATACGCAGTATTTT. Translating it yields CASSQMTTRMTITDTQYF. The variable domain in full, completed from reference TRBV14 and TRBJ2-3, reads EAGVTQFPSHSVIEKGQTVTLRCDPISGHDNLYWYRRVMGKEIKFLLHFVKESKQDESGMPNNRFLAERTGGTYSTLKVQPAELEDSGVYFCASSQMTTRMTITDTQYFGPGTRLTVL.